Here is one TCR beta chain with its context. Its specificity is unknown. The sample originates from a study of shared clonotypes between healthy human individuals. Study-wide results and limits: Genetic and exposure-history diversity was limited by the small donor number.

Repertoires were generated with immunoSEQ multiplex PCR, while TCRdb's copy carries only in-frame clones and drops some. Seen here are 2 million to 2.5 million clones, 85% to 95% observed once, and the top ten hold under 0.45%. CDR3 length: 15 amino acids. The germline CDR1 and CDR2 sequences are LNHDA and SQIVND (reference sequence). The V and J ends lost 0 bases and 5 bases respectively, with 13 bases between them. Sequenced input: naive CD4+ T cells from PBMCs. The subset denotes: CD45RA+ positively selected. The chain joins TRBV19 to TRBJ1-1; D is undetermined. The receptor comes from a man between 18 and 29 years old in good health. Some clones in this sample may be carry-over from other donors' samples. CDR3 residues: CASSIDPGWGTEAFF. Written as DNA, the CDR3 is TGTGCCAGTAGTATAGATCCCGGGTGGGGAACTGAAGCTTTCTTT.